Presented here are 22 T cell receptor beta chains from one specimen sequenced in a study of T cell responses to AZD1222 COVID-19 vaccine. Some clones are missing from TCRdb's copy, which holds only in-frame ones; the method was immunoSEQ multiplex PCR. In the table there are 55,000 to 65,000 clones, roughly 88% of which are singletons. The material was peripheral blood, obtained on day 0 of AZD1222 vaccination. The receptor source for this set is an adult in good health.

The chain uses TRBV4-2 and TRBJ2-5, with TRBD2 as a possible D gene (5 bases). Germline CDR1 is LGHNA and CDR2 is YNFKEQ. V was cut by 0 bases and J by 0 bases, with 8 bases left in between. The CDR3 extends over 15 amino acids. The DNA for the CDR3 is TGTGCCAGCAGCCAAGATCGCGGGTACCAAGAGACCCAGTACTTC. This codes for CASSQDRGYQETQYF.

There are a few counts of this clone. The CDR3 loop reads CASSQGGSSDTQYF. CDR3 sequence (DNA): TGCGCCAGCAGCCAGGGGGGTTCTTCCGATACGCAGTATTTT. The chain recombines TRBV4-1 with TRBJ2-3; possible D gene TRBD2, 6 bases. V was clipped by 3 bases and J by 6 bases, with 13 bases between them. The germline CDR1 and CDR2 sequences are MGHRA and YSYEKL. The length of the CDR3 is 14 residues.

This clone occurred a few times. V gene TRBV5-4 combines with J gene TRBJ2-2; a weak D match, TRBD1 (6 bases). The V gene lost 0 bases and the J gene lost 4 bases, with 10 bases spanning the gap. Germline CDR1 reads SGHNT; CDR2 reads YYREEE (reference sequence). The CDR3 length is 15 residues. CDR3 DNA: TGTGCCAGCAGCTTGGGCAGGGGAGCCACCGGGGAGCTGTTTTTT. It translates to CASSLGRGATGELFF.

This chain connects TRBV3-1 (or the pseudogene TRBV3-2) to TRBJ2-1, with 9 bases aligning to TRBD1. This CDR3 region has 16 residues. V lost 0 bases to trimming and J lost 7 bases; unmatched junction nucleotides: 7. Germline loops: CDR1 LGHDT, CDR2 YNNKEL (reference sequence). Here the CDR3 reads CASSQDIQGAGNEQFF. The CDR3 bases are TGTGCCAGCAGCCAAGATATACAGGGGGCCGGGAATGAGCAGTTCTTC.

The genes are TRBV19 and TRBJ2-1, with 12 bases that match TRBD2. The CDR3 extends over 20 amino acids. Trimming at V came to 6 bases and at J to 6 bases, leaving 21 bases not matched to a gene. Germline V gene sequence: CDR1 LNHDA, CDR2 SQIVND (reference sequence). The CDR3, as DNA: TGTGCCAGTAGACTATCCCCGGTAGGGCTAGCGGGGGGGAAATTCAATGAGCAGTTCTTC. Amino acids: CASRLSPVGLAGGKFNEQFF. Complete variable domain (other parts from reference TRBV19 and TRBJ2-1): DGGITQSPKYLFRKEGQNVTLSCEQNLNHDAMYWYRQDPGQGLRLIYYSQIVNDFQKGDIAEGYSVSREKKESFPLTVTSAQKNPTAFYLCASRLSPVGLAGGKFNEQFFGPGTRLTVL.

This rearrangement joins TRBV3-1 (or the pseudogene TRBV3-2) to TRBJ2-3; D gene unclear. CDR1 and CDR2 (germline): LGHDT, YNNKEL (reference sequence). This CDR3 contains 18 residues. Trimming stripped 1 base from V and 4 bases from J, with 21 bases between. The CDR3 region is CASSQVVYRGRSPDTQYF. The CDR3 DNA sequence: TGTGCCAGCAGCCAAGTGGTCTACCGAGGACGTTCTCCAGATACGCAGTATTTT.

The chain links TRBV5-6 to TRBJ2-2; D not resolved. Germline CDR1 and CDR2: SGHDT and YYEEEE. V lost 2 bases and J 2 bases, leaving 16 bases between the germline ends. The CDR3 runs 17 residues. CDR3 bases: TGTGCCAGCAGCTTCCTATTGACGGGTCAAAACACCGGGGAGCTGTTTTTT. Its protein product is CASSFLLTGQNTGELFF.

CDR3 protein: CAITEGQGARGYTF. CDR3 coding DNA: TGTGCCATCACCGAGGGACAGGGGGCTCGGGGCTACACCTTC. J is TRBJ1-2 and V is TRBV10-3; 12 bases are shared with TRBD1. The CDR3 is made up of 14 amino acids. V lost 7 bases to trimming and J lost 8 bases; unmatched junction nucleotides: 8. Germline CDR1 ENHRY, CDR2 SYGVKD.

The chain combines TRBV5-1 with TRBJ1-3; D not certain. Trimming left V 2 bases short and J 4 bases short, with 28 bases between. From germline, CDR1 is SGHRS and CDR2 YFSETQ. The length of the CDR3 is 20 residues. The CDR3 spells CASSFYPVRTLIGSGNTIYF. CDR3 bases: TGCGCCAGCAGCTTCTACCCGGTGAGAACCCTTATTGGTTCCGGAAACACCATATATTTT.

The chain has TRBV19 and TRBJ1-5; TRBD1 aligns across 9 bases. Trimming removed 6 bases from V and 0 bases from J; junction bases left unmatched: 6. The germline CDR1 and CDR2 sequences are LNHDA and SQIVND (reference sequence). The CDR3 runs 16 residues. CDR3 DNA: TGTGCCAGTAGCCCCGGGACAGGGCGTAGCAATCAGCCCCAGCATTTT. Its translation: CASSPGTGRSNQPQHF.

The rearrangement links TRBV9 to TRBJ1-6, with D possibly matching TRBD1 (5 bases). Trimming removed 0 bases from V and 10 bases from J, with 8 bases in between. The CDR3 contains 13 residues. Germline CDR1 is SGDLS and CDR2 is YYNGEE. The chain's CDR3 is CASSVAGQSPLHF. CDR3 sequence (DNA): TGTGCCAGCAGCGTAGCAGGACAATCACCCCTCCACTTT.

The V gene is TRBV7-9, the J gene TRBJ2-7; 10 nucleotides line up with TRBD1. This CDR3 is 16 amino acids long. Germline V gives CDR1 SEHNR, CDR2 FQNEAQ (reference sequence). The junction had 10 bases not matched to a gene; V was cut back by 5 bases and J by 3 bases. The CDR3 DNA reads as TGTGCCAGCAGCCGGACCGGGACAGGGGTTCTCTACGAGCAGTACTTC. The encoded protein is CASSRTGTGVLYEQYF.

The chain links TRBV7-9 to TRBJ2-7; D remains unclear. V lost 1 base, J lost 6 bases, and 4 bases lay in between. The CDR3 loop spans 11 amino acids. Germline CDR1 and CDR2: SEHNR and FQNEAQ (reference sequence). The CDR3, as DNA: TGTGCCAGCAGCTTAGACAGCGAGCAGTACTTC. Protein sequence: CASSLDSEQYF.

The rearrangement joins TRBV6-1 to TRBJ2-7, with 12 positions matching TRBD1. The CDR3 is made up of 16 amino acids. CDR1 is MNHNS, CDR2 SASEGT, per germline. The trim removed 2 bases at V and 5 bases at J, leaving 7 bases unmatched. The CDR3 region has the DNA TGTGCCAGCAGTGAATTTGGGGGACAGGGGGCCGACGAGCAGTACTTC. Translation gives CASSEFGGQGADEQYF.

The rearrangement links TRBV25-1 to TRBJ2-5; tentatively, D is TRBD2 (5 bases). This CDR3 comprises 12 residues. Trimming took 8 bases from V and 2 from J, leaving 9 bases between them. Germline CDR1 is MGHDK and CDR2 is SYGVNS. The CDR3 DNA follows: TGTGCCAGCCACCGCGGGCAAGAGACCCAGTACTTC. Its translation: CASHRGQETQYF.

J is TRBJ1-1 and V is TRBV6-5; D is unclear. The germline gives CDR1 MNHEY, CDR2 SVGAGI. This CDR3 contains 13 residues. V was cut by 3 bases and J by 5 bases, with 10 bases left in between. The CDR3: CASSYLGRTEAFF. CDR3 nucleotides: TGTGCCAGCAGTTATTTGGGTAGGACTGAAGCTTTCTTT.

The chain recombines TRBV12-3 or TRBV12-4 with TRBJ2-3; 8 bases fit TRBD1. Trimming cost V 5 bases and J 6 bases; bases outside gene matches: 1. This CDR3 spans 12 amino acids. CDR3 protein: CASSRQGDTQYF. The CDR3 coding sequence is TGTGCCAGCAGTCGACAGGGGGATACGCAGTATTTT.

V is TRBV7-9 and J is TRBJ1-6; possibly TRBD1 for D (5 bases). Per germline, CDR1 SEHNR and CDR2 FQNEAQ (reference sequence). V lost 5 bases and J 13 bases, leaving 15 bases between the germline ends. This CDR3 comprises 13 residues. The CDR3 bases are TGTGCCAGCAGCCCTGGGGCGCAGTCTCCCCTCCACTTT. As protein: CASSPGAQSPLHF.

The chain uses TRBV7-8 and TRBJ2-1; the D gene is possibly TRBD2 (7 bases). Between the trimmed V and J ends, which lost 7 bases and 2 bases, there was a span of 15 bases. This CDR3 is 15 amino acids long. Germline V gene data show CDR1 as SGHVS and CDR2 as FQNEAQ. CDR3 in DNA: TGTGCCAGCACCCCTTGGGGGGGGCCCTACAATGAGCAGTTCTTC. It codes for CASTPWGGPYNEQFF.

CDR3 region: CSVDRDTYTDTQYF. The CDR3 coding sequence is TGCAGCGTTGATAGGGACACCTACACAGATACGCAGTATTTT. The chain uses TRBV29-1 and TRBJ2-3; D may be TRBD1 (6 bases). Germline V gene sequence: CDR1 SQVTM, CDR2 ANQGSEA. With 3 bases removed from V and 2 bases from J, the gap between germline ends came to 12 bases. The CDR3 has 14 amino acids.

The chain couples TRBV6-1 to TRBJ2-7, with 12 bases fitting TRBD2. V shed 2 bases, J shed 2 bases, and the junction held 1 base outside the gene matches. Germline CDR1 reads MNHNS; CDR2 reads SASEGT. This CDR3 has 15 amino acids. In DNA, the CDR3 is TGTGCCAGCAGTGAACTAGCGGGGGGGGCCTACGAGCAGTACTTC. Translation: CASSELAGGAYEQYF.

This chain uses TRBV24-1 with TRBJ1-1, with 8 bases matching TRBD1. CDR1 is KGHDR, CDR2 SFDVKD, per germline. Unmatched junction bases numbered 8, after V lost 4 bases and J lost 8 bases. The CDR3 runs 14 residues. CDR3 protein: CATSERTGFGEAFF. The CDR3 bases are TGTGCCACCAGTGAGAGGACAGGGTTCGGGGAAGCTTTCTTT.